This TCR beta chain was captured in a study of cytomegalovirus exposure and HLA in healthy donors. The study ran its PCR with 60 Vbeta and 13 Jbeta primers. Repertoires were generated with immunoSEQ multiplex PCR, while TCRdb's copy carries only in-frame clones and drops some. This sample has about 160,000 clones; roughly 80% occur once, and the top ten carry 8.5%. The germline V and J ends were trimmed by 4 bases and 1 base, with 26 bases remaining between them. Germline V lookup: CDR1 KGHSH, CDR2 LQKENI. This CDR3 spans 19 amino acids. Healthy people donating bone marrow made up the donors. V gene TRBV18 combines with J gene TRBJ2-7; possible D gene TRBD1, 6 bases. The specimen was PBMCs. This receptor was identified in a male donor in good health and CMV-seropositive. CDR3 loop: CASSRFNVGTGKGSYEQYF. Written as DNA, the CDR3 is TGTGCCAGCTCACGATTCAACGTGGGAACAGGGAAGGGGTCCTACGAGCAGTACTTC. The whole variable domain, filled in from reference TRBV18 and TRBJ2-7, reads NAGVMQNPRHLVRRRGQEARLRCSPMKGHSHVYWYRQLPEEGLKFMVYLQKENIIDESGMPKERFSAEFPKEGPSILRIQQVVRGDSAAYFCASSRFNVGTGKGSYEQYFGPGTRLTVT.